This TCR beta chain was retrieved from a study of blood T cells in healthy people across ages. The V gene end was trimmed by 6 bases and the J gene end by 2 bases; junction bases not matched to a gene: 7. The CDR3 contains 16 residues. Germline-derived CDR1 and CDR2 are SGHDT and YYEEEE. Through a sample-barcoded 5' primer and a J-beta primer mix, a second PCR was run for about 6 to 11 cycles. TCRdb redid the calling of the 5' RACE reads with MiXCR, one entry per CDR3 protein. Seen here are about 1.7 million distinct CDR3 sequences, about 30% observed once, and the top ten hold around 7.7%. This TCR was sampled from a woman younger than 45 in good health. The sequenced sample consisted of blood. The chain joins TRBV5-6 to TRBJ2-5; 13 bases match TRBD2. CDR3 coding DNA: TGTGCCAGCACCCGGGGACTAGCGGGGTATCAAGAGACCCAGTACTTC. Translated: CASTRGLAGYQETQYF.